The 31 T cell receptor beta chains reported below all come from one sample, sequenced in a study of cytomegalovirus exposure and HLA in healthy donors (dated by TCRdb to about 2017). Receptors were amplified or captured by the immunoSEQ multiplex PCR assay. The multiplex PCR relied on a mix of 60 forward primers for TCR Vbeta segments and 13 reverse primers for TCR Jbeta segments. Here the immuneACCESS table is served through TCRdb, limited to in-frame sequences with V and J called. Missing clones are a known gap in these copies; in checked studies unresolved V genes cover under half, and the rest lacks a known reason. In this sample the table shows 150,000 to 200,000 clones, 82% of which occur a single time. About 1.5% of the sample is held by the ten biggest clonotypes. The sequencing sample was made of PBMCs. These TCRs come from a man in his forties in good health and CMV-seronegative.

V gene TRBV6-1 combines with J gene TRBJ1-2; D possibly corresponds to TRBD1 (5 bases). CDR3 length equals 14 residues. With 4 bases removed from V and 7 bases from J, the gap between germline ends came to 16 bases. CDR1 MNHNS and CDR2 SASEGT come from the germline V gene. This chain's CDR3 is CASSGTEGLSGYTF. The CDR3 coding sequence is TGTGCCAGCAGTGGGACGGAGGGGTTGTCTGGCTACACCTTC.

V is TRBV7-9 and J is TRBJ1-1; TRBD1 matches at 7 bases. V was clipped by 3 bases and J by 4 bases; unmatched bases: 2. CDR1 and CDR2 from the germline V gene are SEHNR and FQNEAQ (reference sequence). The length of the CDR3 is 13 residues. The CDR3 DNA reads TGTGCCAGCAGCTTTCAGGGGGTCACTGAAGCTTTCTTT. This gives the protein CASSFQGVTEAFF.

The J gene is TRBJ1-2, the V gene TRBV5-1, with D maybe TRBD1 (6 bases). Germline V gene data show CDR1 as SGHRS and CDR2 as YFSETQ. The CDR3 extends over 14 amino acids. V lost 0 bases, J lost 7 bases, and 13 bases lay in between. The CDR3 protein is CASSLDQGSRGYTF. The CDR3 DNA follows: TGCGCCAGCAGCTTGGATCAGGGGTCTCGTGGCTACACCTTC.

Only one count was recorded for this clone. A read error may produce the germline difference seen at one junction end. J is TRBJ2-1 and V is TRBV2, with 10 bases aligning to TRBD2. CDR1 and CDR2 (germline): SNHLY, FYNNEI. This CDR3 is built from 16 residues. CDR3 in DNA: TGTGCCAGCAGTTCTAGCGGGGGCTATTCCTACAGTGAGCAGTTCTTC. Protein sequence: CASSSSGGYSYSEQFF. The full variable domain, completed using reference TRBV2 and TRBJ2-1, is EPEVTQTPSHQVTQMGQEVILRCVPISNHLYFYWYRQILGQKVEFLVSFYNNEISEKSEIFDDQFSVERPDGSNFTLKIRSTKLEDSAMYFCASSSSGGYSYSEQFFGPGTRLTVL.

The chain carries TRBV30 and TRBJ2-7; 7 positions match TRBD2. The germline V gene encodes CDR1 GTSNPN and CDR2 SVGIG (reference sequence). V shed 1 base and J 2 bases; nucleotides not matched to a gene: 11. This CDR3 spans 16 amino acids. The CDR3 sequence is CAWSGDLADRPYEQYF. As DNA, the CDR3 is TGTGCCTGGAGTGGAGACCTAGCGGACCGTCCCTACGAGCAGTACTTC.

V is TRBV5-6 and J is TRBJ2-4, with D uncertain. This CDR3 comprises 16 residues. V lost 0 bases and J 6 bases, leaving 16 bases between the germline ends. The germline V gene has CDR1 SGHDT and CDR2 YYEEEE. CDR3 region: CASSLAPRVIGNIQYF. In nucleotides, the CDR3 is TGTGCCAGCAGCTTGGCCCCAAGAGTAATCGGAAACATTCAGTACTTC.

The chain combines TRBV25-1 with TRBJ2-1; 11 bases map to TRBD1. In germline, CDR1 is MGHDK, CDR2 SYGVNS. The CDR3 totals 16 residues. Trimming cost V 7 bases and J 7 bases; bases outside gene matches: 12. In DNA form, the CDR3 reads TGTGCCAGCATCGAGAGGGGACAGGGGGGAAAAAATGAGCAGTTCTTC. It yields the protein CASIERGQGGKNEQFF.

This chain uses TRBV7-3 with TRBJ2-7; 10 bases align to TRBD2. V lost 1 base to trimming and J lost 4 bases; unmatched junction nucleotides: 7. The V gene's germline CDR1 is SGHTA and CDR2 FQGTGA. This CDR3 is 16 amino acids long. The CDR3 DNA reads TGTGCCAGCAGCTTAAATGGAGCGGGAGGGCCGTACGAGCAGTACTTC. Amino acid sequence: CASSLNGAGGPYEQYF.

V is TRBV2 and J is TRBJ2-1, with TRBD1 matching 7 bases. The CDR3 is made up of 13 amino acids. The germline V gene encodes CDR1 SNHLY and CDR2 FYNNEI. The J segment lost 10 bases and the V segment lost 6 bases, leaving 9 bases of the junction unmatched. Here the CDR3 reads CASSTTGVSEQFF. In nucleotides, the CDR3 is TGTGCCAGCAGCACTACAGGGGTCAGCGAGCAGTTCTTC. The whole variable domain, remainder taken from reference TRBV2 and TRBJ2-1, is EPEVTQTPSHQVTQMGQEVILRCVPISNHLYFYWYRQILGQKVEFLVSFYNNEISEKSEIFDDQFSVERPDGSNFTLKIRSTKLEDSAMYFCASSTTGVSEQFFGPGTRLTVL.

This clone has only a few counts. Other DNA sequences in the sample encode the same CDR3. The V and J genes are TRBV6-5 and TRBJ2-7; D uncertain. CDR3 length equals 15 residues. V lost 9 bases and J 4 bases, leaving 22 bases between the germline ends. The germline gives CDR1 MNHEY, CDR2 SVGAGI. CDR3 protein: CASFFKQKAAYEQYF. As DNA, the CDR3 is TGTGCCAGTTTTTTCAAGCAGAAGGCGGCATACGAGCAGTACTTC.

The rearrangement uses TRBV5-6 and TRBJ2-3, with 10 bases aligning to TRBD2. V gave up 5 bases and J gave up 3 bases; unmatched junction bases: 6. CDR3 length: 15 residues. Germline V gives CDR1 SGHDT, CDR2 YYEEEE. The CDR3 DNA reads as TGTGCCAGCAGGACGAGCGGGGGGGTGACAGATACGCAGTATTTT. This codes for CASRTSGGVTDTQYF. Full variable domain (missing parts from reference TRBV5-6 and TRBJ2-3): DAGVTQSPTHLIKTRGQQVTLRCSPKSGHDTVSWYQQALGQGPQFIFQYYEEEERQRGNFPDRFSGHQFPNYSSELNVNALLLGDSALYLCASRTSGGVTDTQYFGPGTRLTVL.

The rearrangement joins TRBV19 to TRBJ2-1; 11 bases align to TRBD2. V was clipped by 5 bases and J by 6 bases; unmatched bases: 18. The length of the CDR3 is 19 residues. Germline V gives CDR1 LNHDA, CDR2 SQIVND (reference sequence). The CDR3 spells CASSALRSPTSGSFNEQFF. CDR3 coding DNA: TGTGCCAGTAGTGCACTAAGGAGCCCCACTAGCGGGAGCTTCAATGAGCAGTTCTTC.

This clone was seen only a few times. The rearrangement joins TRBV4-2 to TRBJ1-3; D unclear. The CDR3 has 15 amino acids. From germline, CDR1 is LGHNA and CDR2 YNFKEQ. V dropped 1 base and J dropped 0 bases, with 7 bases sitting between them. CDR3 residues: CASSQVPGSGNTIYF. CDR3 nucleotide sequence: TGTGCCAGCAGCCAAGTTCCAGGCTCTGGAAACACCATATATTTT.

The chain links TRBV29-1 to TRBJ1-1, with D possibly being TRBD1 (6 bases). This CDR3 spans 14 amino acids. V was pared by 3 bases and J by 5 bases, with 16 bases between. Per germline, CDR1 SQVTM and CDR2 ANQGSEA. The CDR3 sequence: CSVDLGTSGTEAFF. Here the CDR3 DNA reads TGCAGCGTTGATTTAGGGACATCGGGTACTGAAGCTTTCTTT. Full variable domain (remainder filled in from reference TRBV29-1 and TRBJ1-1): SAVISQKPSRDICQRGTSLTIQCQVDSQVTMMFWYRQQPGQSLTLIATANQGSEATYESGFVIDKFPISRPNLTFSTLTVSNMSPEDSSIYLCSVDLGTSGTEAFFGQGTRLTVV.

Notes on this clone: At one end, the junction sequence differs from germline, possibly due to a read error. The chain recombines TRBV7-7 with TRBJ2-7; D may be TRBD1 (6 bases). Germline values: CDR1 SSHAT, CDR2 FNYEAQ (reference sequence). There are 13 residues in the CDR3. CDR3 nucleotide sequence: TGTGCTAGCAGCCTTCAACAGGGCTACGAGCAGTACTTC. It is translated as CASSLQQGYEQYF.

The chain has TRBV5-8 and TRBJ1-3; D not certain. Germline V gene lookup returns CDR1 SGHTS and CDR2 YDEGEE. The CDR3 loop spans 17 amino acids. The V end lost 0 bases, the J end lost 0 bases, and 13 bases lay between the germline ends. The chain's CDR3 is CASSLGSIPISGNTIYF. DNA for the CDR3: TGTGCCAGCAGCTTGGGGTCTATCCCGATCTCTGGAAACACCATATATTTT.

This clone was seen a handful of times. The V gene is TRBV5-1, the J gene TRBJ2-3, with D tentatively TRBD2 (6 bases). V lost 4 bases to trimming and J lost 5 bases, with 8 bases between them. CDR1 is SGHRS and CDR2 is YFSETQ in the germline V gene. The CDR3 is 12 amino acids. The CDR3: CASSRTKDTQYF. CDR3 coding DNA: TGCGCCAGCAGCCGGACTAAAGATACGCAGTATTTT.

This chain links TRBV6-5 with TRBJ1-6; 8 bases match TRBD1. Germline CDR1 MNHEY, CDR2 SVGAGI. V trimming: 7 bases; J trimming: 6 bases; junction bases outside the gene matches: 5. The CDR3 loop spans 14 amino acids. As DNA, the CDR3 is TGTGCCAGCATAAGGACAGGGACTAATTCACCCCTCCACTTT. This sequence encodes CASIRTGTNSPLHF.

The chain is built from TRBV5-1 and TRBJ2-1; TRBD1 aligns across 10 bases. The V gene's germline CDR1 is SGHRS and CDR2 YFSETQ. V shed 4 bases and J 8 bases; nucleotides not matched to a gene: 9. The CDR3 spans 15 residues. The CDR3 here is CASSEMTGGEDEQFF. The CDR3 DNA follows: TGCGCCAGCAGCGAGATGACAGGGGGCGAAGATGAGCAGTTCTTC.

The chain recombines TRBV29-1 with TRBJ2-2; 9 bases map to TRBD2. The ends lost 6 bases at V and 3 bases at J; junction bases unmatched: 8. Germline CDR1 and CDR2: SQVTM and ANQGSEA. The CDR3 extends over 15 amino acids. CDR3 in DNA: TGCAGCGTAGGGCGGGGGGGCTGGGACACCGGGGAGCTGTTTTTT. It specifies CSVGRGGWDTGELFF.

The chain couples TRBV2 to TRBJ2-7; tentative D call: TRBD1 (6 bases). The V end was cut by 5 bases, the J end by 3 bases, with 20 bases between. The CDR3 totals 16 residues. Germline assignment: CDR1 SNHLY and CDR2 FYNNEI. CDR3 nucleotides: TGTGCCAGCAGTCCCATTCGGACAGTAAGACTCTACGAGCAGTACTTC. Translating it yields CASSPIRTVRLYEQYF.

This sequence joins TRBV4-1 and TRBJ1-5, with TRBD1 identical over 9 bases. Germline V gene data show CDR1 as MGHRA and CDR2 as YSYEKL. The CDR3 extends over 16 amino acids. Unmatched junction bases numbered 1, after V lost 1 base and J lost 0 bases. In DNA form, the CDR3 reads TGCGCCAGCAGCCAAGGACAGGGGGTTAGCAATCAGCCCCAGCATTTT. It encodes CASSQGQGVSNQPQHF.

The V gene is TRBV6-5, the J gene TRBJ2-5; weak D call: TRBD2 (5 bases). V was clipped by 5 bases and J by 5 bases, with 12 bases between them. Germline loops: CDR1 MNHEY, CDR2 SVGAGI. The CDR3 spans 13 residues. CDR3 nucleotides: TGTGCCAGCAGTCTACGGAGAGGGGAGACCCAGTACTTC. Its protein product is CASSLRRGETQYF.

J is TRBJ1-2 and V is TRBV6-1, with TRBD1 identical over 7 bases. The CDR3 extends over 14 amino acids. CDR1 is MNHNS, CDR2 SASEGT, per germline. The CDR3 reads CAEAGGSSGDGYTF. CDR3 bases: TGTGCTGAGGCAGGGGGATCTTCTGGGGATGGCTACACCTTC.

A few counts support this clone. The gene calls are TRBV7-3 and TRBJ2-1; TRBD1 is a possible D gene (5 bases). V lost 3 bases and J lost 12, with 9 bases in between. This CDR3 contains 11 residues. Germline CDR1 is SGHTA and CDR2 is FQGTGA. CDR3 region: CASSLSRVQFF. The CDR3 DNA reads TGTGCCAGCAGCTTGTCCAGGGTGCAGTTCTTC.

The chain uses TRBV11-3 and TRBJ2-1; 7 bases are a match to TRBD1. This CDR3 is built from 15 residues. Germline values: CDR1 SGHNT, CDR2 YENEEA. V shed 3 bases, J shed 5 bases, and the junction held 7 bases outside the gene matches. The chain's CDR3 is CASSFNRDRHNEQFF. The DNA of the CDR3 is TGTGCCAGCAGCTTCAACCGGGACAGACACAATGAGCAGTTCTTC.

The chain carries TRBV10-2 and TRBJ2-7, with 7 positions matching TRBD2. The CDR3 runs to 14 residues. CDR1 and CDR2 from the germline V gene are WSHSY and SAAADI. V was pared by 10 bases and J by 0 bases, with 9 bases of the junction left unmatched. For the CDR3, the DNA is TGCGCCACCCGAGGGACTATCTCCTCCTACGAGCAGTACTTC. This gives the protein CATRGTISSYEQYF.

The chain recombines TRBV6-6 with TRBJ2-7; 9 bases map to TRBD1. CDR3 length: 12 residues. J gave up 7 bases and V 5 bases, and 3 bases lay outside the gene matches. CDR1 is MNHNY and CDR2 is SVGAGI in the germline V gene (reference sequence). CDR3 residues: CASSGTGREQYF. The CDR3 nucleotides are TGTGCCAGCAGTGGGACAGGGCGTGAGCAGTACTTC.

The gene calls are TRBV11-2 and TRBJ2-7; 12 positions agree with TRBD2. Trimming removed 6 bases from V and 1 base from J; junction bases left unmatched: 7. The length of the CDR3 is 16 residues. Germline V gene lookup returns CDR1 SGHAT and CDR2 FQNNGV. CDR3 sequence reads: CASSHTTSGGSYEQYF. The CDR3 nucleotides read TGTGCCAGCAGTCATACCACTAGCGGGGGGTCCTACGAGCAGTACTTC.

The J gene is TRBJ1-2, the V gene TRBV9, with 8 bases matching TRBD1. The junction had 8 bases not matched to a gene; V was cut back by 1 base and J by 6 bases. CDR1 SGDLS and CDR2 YYNGEE come from the germline V gene. The CDR3 has 15 amino acids. The CDR3 nucleotides are TGTGCCAGCAGCGTATCACAGGGGGATTTGGATGGCTACACCTTC. Amino acid sequence: CASSVSQGDLDGYTF.

Remarks on this clone: At one end, the junction sequence differs from germline, possibly due to a read error. The J gene is TRBJ2-5, the V gene TRBV7-7; 9 positions agree with TRBD2. The CDR3 length is 15 residues. Per the germline V gene, CDR1 is SSHAT and CDR2 is FNYEAQ (reference sequence). CDR3 DNA sequence: TGTGCTAGCAGCGTACTAGCGGGTCTGCAAGAGACCCAGTACTTC. Translating it yields CASSVLAGLQETQYF.